This TCR beta chain was documented in a study of neurological immune-mediated disorders. Germline loops: CDR1 LNHDA, CDR2 SQIVND (reference sequence). V lost 0 bases, J lost 1 base, and 5 bases stayed unmatched. This CDR3 has 16 residues. TCRdb redid the calling of the 5' RACE reads with MiXCR, one entry per CDR3 protein. Altogether about 87,000 distinct CDR3 sequences are present, around 3.6% being singletons, with the ten largest covering approximately 3%. This clonotype was picked up many times. Sequenced: PBMCs. The chain links TRBV19 to TRBJ1-1, with 7 bases that match TRBD1. The sequence was obtained from a woman between 45 and 60 years old with multiple sclerosis. The CDR3 DNA follows: TGTGCCAGTAGTATAGATCTCAACAGGGGGAACACTGAAGCTTTCTTT. Amino acid sequence: CASSIDLNRGNTEAFF.